The next 5 T cell receptor beta chains were all read from a single sample in a study of blood T cell repertoires in COVID-19. Clones were sequenced by immunoSEQ multiplex PCR, and TCRdb holds only the in-frame ones, with some missing. Among 200,000 to 300,000 clones, around 87% were seen once, and the ten largest hold around 7.2%. The material sequenced was peripheral blood. These receptors were obtained from a man between 60 and 75 years old who had recovered from COVID-19.

The chain links TRBV7-2 to TRBJ2-2, with 7 bases aligning to TRBD2. Germline V gives CDR1 SGHTA, CDR2 FQGNSA. V dropped 5 bases and J dropped 2; count of bases not matched to a gene: 5. The CDR3 covers 15 residues. The DNA for the CDR3 is TGTGCCAGCAGCCTGGGACTACCAAACACCGGGGAGCTGTTTTTT. Amino acid sequence: CASSLGLPNTGELFF.

This chain connects TRBV30 to TRBJ1-3; D ambiguous. V gave up 2 bases and J gave up 2 bases, with 13 bases separating them. The germline CDR1 and CDR2 sequences are GTSNPN and SVGIG (reference sequence). CDR3 length: 15 residues. In DNA, the CDR3 is TGTGCCTGGAGTTTACGAGGAGGGCCTGGAAACACCATATATTTT. Protein product: CAWSLRGGPGNTIYF. The whole variable domain, filled in from reference TRBV30 and TRBJ1-3, reads SQTIHQWPATLVQPVGSPLSLECTVEGTSNPNLYWYRQAAGRGLQLLFYSVGIGQISSEVPQNLSASRPQDRQFILSSKKLLLSDSGFYLCAWSLRGGPGNTIYFGEGSWLTVV.

This clone was seen once. This chain joins TRBV18 and TRBJ2-1; D may be TRBD2 (7 bases). From germline, CDR1 is KGHSH and CDR2 LQKENI. CDR3 size: 14 residues. V was shortened by 4 bases and J by 5 bases, with 12 bases between the two germline ends. Written as DNA, the CDR3 is TGTGCCAGCTCACGAACAGGGAGGGACAATGAGCAGTTCTTC. Its protein product is CASSRTGRDNEQFF.

The V and J genes are TRBV4-2 and TRBJ2-6; D possibly corresponds to TRBD2 (6 bases). The germline V gene has CDR1 LGHNA and CDR2 YNFKEQ. CDR3 length: 18 residues. The ends were cut back, 6 bases at V and 4 bases at J, with 22 bases in the middle. CDR3 protein: CASREMGRDSSGANVLTF. CDR3 sequence (DNA): TGTGCCAGCAGAGAAATGGGCAGGGACTCGTCCGGGGCCAACGTCCTGACTTTC.

The chain employs TRBV18 and TRBJ1-1; D possibly corresponds to TRBD1 (5 bases). The CDR3 consists of 15 residues. With 3 bases removed from V and 1 base from J, the gap between germline ends came to 12 bases. The V gene's germline CDR1 is KGHSH and CDR2 LQKENI. CDR3 amino acids: CASSPTEKGNTEAFF. For the CDR3, the DNA is TGTGCCAGCTCACCGACAGAGAAGGGGAACACTGAAGCTTTCTTT.